Each of the 30 T cell receptor beta chains below was sequenced from the same sample in a study of identical twins. One entry per CDR3 protein results from TCRdb running MiXCR on the 5' RACE reads. Of 400,000 to 500,000 distinct CDR3 sequences in the sample, about a fifth are singletons; the top ten hold 12%. The sample consisted of naive T cells sorted from blood. These receptor sequences come from a man aged 50-59 years in good health.

This clonotype came up many times. The gene calls are TRBV29-1 and TRBJ2-2, with 10 bases lining up with TRBD2. Germline V gene sequence: CDR1 SQVTM, CDR2 ANQGSEA. V was clipped by 4 bases and J by 5 bases; unmatched bases: 4. The CDR3 totals 14 residues. CDR3 in DNA: TGCAGCGTTGTACTAGCGGGGACAACCGGGGAGCTGTTTTTT. It is translated as CSVVLAGTTGELFF.

The chain uses TRBV29-1 and TRBJ1-2; TRBD1 aligns across 10 bases. The CDR3 is 13 residues long. Germline trimming cut 4 bases from V and 7 bases from J; bases unmatched to any gene: 6. CDR1 and CDR2 from the germline V gene are SQVTM and ANQGSEA. The CDR3 DNA reads as TGCAGCGTTGGCCGGGACAGGGGATCTGGCTACACCTTC. Translating gives CSVGRDRGSGYTF.

This clonotype was detected many times. This chain links TRBV6-2 or TRBV6-3 with TRBJ2-1; TRBD2 is a possible D gene (5 bases). This CDR3 has 14 residues. Trimming took 8 bases from V and 4 from J, leaving 15 bases between them. Germline loops: CDR1 MNHEY, CDR2 SVGEGT. The CDR3, as DNA: TGTGCCAGCGAGGACTCCTCATTTTACAATGAGCAGTTCTTC. It is translated as CASEDSSFYNEQFF.

At least ten counts were recorded for this clonotype. This rearrangement joins TRBV6-5 to TRBJ2-3; 8 bases match TRBD2. Germline assignment: CDR1 MNHEY and CDR2 SVGAGI. Unmatched junction bases numbered 2, after V lost 2 bases and J lost 1 base. This CDR3 region has 15 residues. CDR3 nucleotides: TGTGCCAGCAGTTACCGGGGGGGACGCACAGATACGCAGTATTTT. Encoded protein: CASSYRGGRTDTQYF.

A few counts support this clonotype. The V and J genes are TRBV15 and TRBJ1-6; D gene unclear. The V end lost 4 bases, the J end lost 7 bases, and 14 bases lay between the germline ends. CDR1 and CDR2 (germline): LNHNV, YYDKDF (reference sequence). The CDR3 is made up of 15 amino acids. Written as DNA, the CDR3 is TGTGCCACCAGCACTGCCCTATACAACAATTCACCCCTCCACTTT. Its translation: CATSTALYNNSPLHF.

This clonotype has more than one count but fewer than ten. The chain has TRBV5-1 and TRBJ2-7; TRBD1 matches 9 bases. Trimming took 4 bases from V and 0 from J; bases not matched to a gene: 11. Germline CDR1 SGHRS, CDR2 YFSETQ. The length of the CDR3 is 17 residues. The CDR3 region has the DNA TGCGCCAGCAGCCAAGGACAGGGGTCTCGGCTCTCCTACGAGCAGTACTTC. Protein product: CASSQGQGSRLSYEQYF.

This clonotype appeared once. The J gene is TRBJ2-5, the V gene TRBV7-3; TRBD2 matches 9 bases. V lost 0 bases to trimming and J lost 5 bases; unmatched junction nucleotides: 4. Germline V gene sequence: CDR1 SGHTA, CDR2 FQGTGA. CDR3 length equals 15 residues. This chain's CDR3 is CASSLTSGSGETQYF. CDR3 sequence (DNA): TGTGCCAGCAGCTTAACTAGCGGGAGTGGGGAGACCCAGTACTTC.

The V call is TRBV20-1, the J call TRBJ1-5; a weak D match, TRBD1 (5 bases). V was pared by 7 bases and J by 2 bases, with 12 bases between. Germline V lookup: CDR1 DFQATT, CDR2 SNEGSKA (reference sequence). This CDR3 comprises 13 residues. CDR3 sequence reads: CSVAGARNQPQHF. CDR3 bases: TGCAGTGTTGCCGGGGCCCGCAATCAGCCCCAGCATTTT.

The chain combines TRBV7-9 with TRBJ2-7; TRBD1 or TRBD2 may be the D gene (5 bases each). Trimming removed 1 base from V and 0 bases from J, with 13 bases in between. CDR1 is SEHNR, CDR2 FQNEAQ, per germline (reference sequence). CDR3 length: 16 residues. The CDR3 nucleotides read TGTGCCAGCAGCTTAGTTACGGGACCAAGCTCCTACGAGCAGTACTTC. Amino acids: CASSLVTGPSSYEQYF.

This chain links TRBV20-1 with TRBJ1-1; D might be TRBD1 (5 bases). The CDR3 is made up of 13 amino acids. Germline V CDR1 and CDR2: DFQATT, SNEGSKA (reference sequence). The V gene lost 4 bases and the J gene lost 1 base, with 10 bases spanning the gap. CDR3 DNA sequence: TGCAGTGCTACCCGGGGGGGGAACACTGAAGCTTTCTTT. Translated, it gives CSATRGGNTEAFF.

Ten or more counts support this clonotype. The CDR3 sequence: CASSPGTVPYNEQFF. The DNA for the CDR3 is TGTGCCAGCAGTCCCGGGACAGTCCCCTACAATGAGCAGTTCTTC. The V call is TRBV27, the J call TRBJ2-1; 7 bases map to TRBD1. Per the germline V gene, CDR1 is MNHEY and CDR2 is SMNVEV (reference sequence). The CDR3 has 15 amino acids. V shed 5 bases, J shed 2 bases, and the junction held 6 bases outside the gene matches.

V usage is TRBV5-5 and J usage is TRBJ2-3, with TRBD2 matching 12 bases. Germline CDR1 SGHKS, CDR2 YYEKEE (reference sequence). V lost 4 bases, J lost 5 bases, and 8 bases stayed unmatched. There are 16 residues in the CDR3. CDR3 sequence: CASSRPPGLAGDTQYF. The CDR3 bases are TGTGCCAGCAGCCGGCCCCCGGGACTAGCGGGAGATACGCAGTATTTT.

The table lists this clonotype with many counts. This rearrangement joins TRBV6-2 or TRBV6-3 to TRBJ2-7, with TRBD1 identical over 8 bases. The CDR3 has 15 amino acids. Germline assignment: CDR1 MNHEY and CDR2 SVGEGT. V lost 5 bases and J lost 3; bases outside the gene matches: 9. CDR3 amino acids: CASSPLTGDGYEQYF. The CDR3 coding sequence is TGTGCCAGCAGTCCTCTGACAGGGGACGGCTACGAGCAGTACTTC.

This chain connects TRBV6-2 or TRBV6-3 to TRBJ1-5, with TRBD1 matching 9 bases. The V and J ends lost 6 bases and 4 bases, in that order; junction bases with no gene match: 10. The germline V gene encodes CDR1 MNHEY and CDR2 SVGEGT. The CDR3 is made up of 16 amino acids. The DNA for the CDR3 is TGTGCCAGCAGGGACGTTGGGACAGGGAATAATCAGCCCCAGCATTTT. Translated, it gives CASRDVGTGNNQPQHF.

This clonotype has a count of ten or more. CDR3: CASSLVLGYGYTF. The CDR3 DNA is TGTGCCAGCAGTTTGGTGCTTGGCTATGGCTACACCTTC. This chain connects TRBV12-3 or TRBV12-4 to TRBJ1-2; no clear D gene. The CDR3 extends over 13 amino acids. V gave up 3 bases and J gave up 4 bases, with 9 bases separating them.

V gene TRBV6-1 combines with J gene TRBJ2-7, with 13 bases aligning to TRBD2. Trimming removed 1 base from V and 7 bases from J; junction bases left unmatched: 13. Germline V lookup: CDR1 MNHNS, CDR2 SASEGT. The CDR3 is 18 residues long. For the CDR3, the DNA is TGTGCCAGCAGTGAAGGGCGGACTAGCGGGAGCCCCGTGCGAGAGCAGTACTTC. Protein product: CASSEGRTSGSPVREQYF.

This clonotype was counted between two and nine times. The genes are TRBV28 and TRBJ2-3, with 7 bases that match TRBD1. The CDR3 totals 15 residues. The V and J ends lost 6 bases and 4 bases, in that order; junction bases with no gene match: 10. In germline, CDR1 is MDHEN, CDR2 SYDVKM. The CDR3 spells CASSPDRVSADTQYF. As DNA, the CDR3 is TGTGCCAGCAGCCCCGACAGGGTTAGTGCAGATACGCAGTATTTT.

This clonotype was seen once. V and J are TRBV3-1 and TRBJ2-1, with TRBD2 as a possible D gene (6 bases). Germline CDR1 is LGHDT and CDR2 is YNNKEL (reference sequence). Trimming pared 1 base from V and 6 bases from J, leaving 10 bases between. The CDR3 is made up of 14 amino acids. Here the CDR3 reads CASSQALAPNEQFF. The CDR3 nucleotides are TGTGCCAGCAGCCAAGCACTAGCCCCCAATGAGCAGTTCTTC.

V is TRBV6-1 and J is TRBJ2-3; possibly TRBD1 for D (6 bases). Germline loops: CDR1 MNHNS, CDR2 SASEGT. The CDR3 totals 14 residues. V was cut by 8 bases and J by 2 bases, with 14 bases left in between. The CDR3 is CASRDNGFTDTQYF. CDR3 coding DNA: TGTGCCAGCCGGGACAACGGATTCACAGATACGCAGTATTTT.

The rearrangement joins TRBV10-3 to TRBJ2-7, with 7 bases fitting TRBD2. The CDR3 loop spans 13 amino acids. CDR1 is ENHRY, CDR2 SYGVKD, per germline. CDR3 in DNA: TGTGGCACCAGCCCGGGAGGAGCCTACGAGCAGTACTTC. This codes for CGTSPGGAYEQYF.

This clonotype was seen a handful of times. This chain links TRBV6-2 or TRBV6-3 with TRBJ2-3, with 10 positions matching TRBD1. The CDR3 is 18 residues long. After removal of 2 bases from V and 6 bases from J, the junction contained 14 bases not matched to a gene. Looked up from germline, CDR1 is MNHEY and CDR2 is SVGEGT. The CDR3 nucleotides are TGTGCCAGCAGTTACCCGTCGGCTGAGACAGGGGGCGCGGATACGCAGTATTTT. Its protein is CASSYPSAETGGADTQYF.

Concerning this clonotype: Given the absence of the conserved phenylalanine or tryptophan at the CDR3 end, a read error is likely. The chain joins TRBV6-2 or TRBV6-3 to TRBJ2-5; weak D call: TRBD1 (6 bases). Germline CDR1 is MNHEY and CDR2 is SVGEGT. The CDR3 consists of 14 residues. The germline V and J ends were trimmed by 4 bases and 5 bases, with 14 bases remaining between them. Written as DNA, the CDR3 is TGTGCCAGCAGTTCGGGACAAAGTTTCGAGACCCAGTACTAC. This sequence encodes CASSSGQSFETQYY.

This clonotype appeared a few times. For the CDR3, the DNA is TGTGCCAGCTCTAGCCCCGGGACGTACAATGAGCAGTTCTTC. Its translation is CASSSPGTYNEQFF. This chain uses TRBV7-9 with TRBJ2-1, with D perhaps given as TRBD1 or TRBD2 (5 bases each). This CDR3 has 14 amino acids. CDR1 and CDR2 from the germline V gene are SEHNR and FQNEAQ (reference sequence). Trimming pared 8 bases from V and 4 bases from J, leaving 15 bases between.

The genes are TRBV20-1 and TRBJ2-5, with a weak D call TRBD2 (6 bases). V lost 1 base to trimming and J lost 0 bases, with 12 bases between them. This CDR3 has 15 residues. CDR1 DFQATT and CDR2 SNEGSKA come from the germline V gene (reference sequence). The CDR3: CSARVASEHQETQYF. The CDR3 DNA reads as TGCAGTGCTAGAGTGGCTAGCGAACACCAAGAGACCCAGTACTTC.

V gene TRBV5-8 combines with J gene TRBJ2-2; the D is unclear. This CDR3 has 16 amino acids. Trimming pared 4 bases from V and 5 bases from J, leaving 18 bases between. The germline V gene encodes CDR1 SGHTS and CDR2 YDEGEE. DNA for the CDR3: TGTGCCAGCAGCAAAGGCTCATTCCCCCTAACCGGGGAGCTGTTTTTT. Protein: CASSKGSFPLTGELFF.

This clonotype was seen a few times. The rearrangement uses TRBV5-6 and TRBJ2-5; D unresolved. Per the germline V gene, CDR1 is SGHDT and CDR2 is YYEEEE. The ends were cut back, 0 bases at V and 0 bases at J, with 9 bases in the middle. The CDR3 spans 15 residues. Written as DNA, the CDR3 is TGTGCCAGCAGCTTGGAATACGGGTACCAAGAGACCCAGTACTTC. This gives the protein CASSLEYGYQETQYF.

This clonotype was picked up a small number of times. V usage is TRBV6-5 and J usage is TRBJ2-2; D perhaps matches TRBD2 (7 bases). The CDR3 has 15 residues. Germline CDR1 reads MNHEY; CDR2 reads SVGAGI. Trimming cost V 2 bases and J 4 bases, with 11 bases left between them. The CDR3 DNA follows: TGTGCCAGCAGTTACCGGGGGGCGGCCACCGGGGAGCTGTTTTTT. As protein: CASSYRGAATGELFF.

This clonotype was seen only a few times. J is TRBJ1-3 and V is TRBV7-2; D call uncertain. CDR1 is SGHTA, CDR2 FQGNSA, per germline. Trimming cost V 6 bases and J 3 bases, with 15 bases left between them. There are 15 residues in the CDR3. The CDR3 loop reads CASRSGGSGGNTIYF. CDR3 DNA sequence: TGTGCCAGCAGATCAGGCGGGTCTGGTGGAAACACCATATATTTT.

This clonotype has just a few counts. CDR3 DNA sequence: TGCAGTGCTAGAGATGGGCCAGGACGGAATCAGCCCCAGCATTTT. It translates to CSARDGPGRNQPQHF. The V call is TRBV20-1, the J call TRBJ1-5; D unresolved. Trimming stripped 0 bases from V and 4 bases from J, with 13 bases between. CDR3 length: 15 residues. Germline lookup yields CDR1 DFQATT and CDR2 SNEGSKA (reference sequence).

This clonotype was seen a handful of times. CDR3 DNA: TGCAGTGCTAGAGGTAACACCGACGAGCAGTACTTC. It codes for CSARGNTDEQYF. This rearrangement joins TRBV20-1 to TRBJ2-7; D unclear. V lost 1 base, J lost 5 bases, and 9 bases lay in between. Per germline, CDR1 DFQATT and CDR2 SNEGSKA (reference sequence). CDR3 size: 12 residues.